This T cell receptor beta chain was captured in a study of blood T cell repertoires in COVID-19. At the level of the study: T cells, B-cell-depleted T cells, or PBMCs provided the cDNA or gDNA that served as material.

Trimming shortened V by 0 bases and J by 4 bases, and 13 bases separated the two germline ends. The CDR3 covers 16 residues. Germline V lookup: CDR1 SGHDT, CDR2 YYEEEE. Method: immunoSEQ multiplex PCR; TCRdb's copy keeps in-frame clones and lacks some. Found here are more than 95,000 clones, roughly 74% of them singletons; the top ten hold over 5.5%. The sequenced material came from peripheral blood. The TCR originated in a man of 80 years or more with COVID-19, enrolled during active disease. The chain combines TRBV5-6 with TRBJ1-4; D gene unclear. CDR3 in amino acids: CASSLAPPRDNEKLFF. DNA for the CDR3: TGTGCCAGCAGCTTGGCTCCCCCCCGGGATAATGAAAAACTGTTTTTT. Full variable domain (remainder filled in from reference TRBV5-6 and TRBJ1-4): DAGVTQSPTHLIKTRGQQVTLRCSPKSGHDTVSWYQQALGQGPQFIFQYYEEEERQRGNFPDRFSGHQFPNYSSELNVNALLLGDSALYLCASSLAPPRDNEKLFFGSGTQLSVL.